This is a list of T cell receptor beta chains from one sample in a study of cytomegalovirus exposure and HLA in healthy donors. The assay was immunoSEQ multiplex PCR, and TCRdb's table has in-frame clones only and misses some. The sample carries 85,000 to 120,000 clones, over 60% recorded once. Sequenced: PBMCs. The origin of the receptors is a woman aged 45-59 years in good health and CMV-seropositive. Each CDR3 is given with its conserved first and last residue. The order of the fields is clone size, D gene, J gene, V gene, CDR3 protein, CDR3 DNA. D genes are given only for firm matches. Size is omitted from some rows. Given values are once, few, many or a class for expanded clones.

NA	TRBD2	TRBJ2-3	TRBV6-1	CASSALAGGSSVPTDTQYF	TGTGCCAGCAGTGCGCTAGCGGGGGGGTCTTCCGTCCCCACAGATACGCAGTATTTT
NA	TRBD1	TRBJ1-6	TRBV15	CATSTRTGPLVYSPLHF	TGTGCCACCAGCACCAGGACAGGGCCCTTAGTGTATTCACCCCTCCACTTT
NA	TRBD1	TRBJ1-1	TRBV7-9	CASSLARTQGALEAFF	TGTGCCAGCAGCTTAGCGCGCACACAGGGGGCCCTTGAAGCTTTCTTT
NA	TRBD1	TRBJ2-7	TRBV6-4	CARPGQGVSYEQYF	TGTGCCAGGCCGGGACAGGGGGTTTCATACGAGCAGTACTTC
NA	NA	TRBJ2-7	TRBV19	CASSSHGTPYEQYF	TGTGCCAGTAGTTCCCACGGGACACCCTACGAGCAGTACTTC
NA	TRBD1	TRBJ1-3	TRBV29-1	CSVQGALSGNTIYF	TGCAGCGTGCAGGGGGCTCTCTCTGGAAACACCATATATTTT
NA	NA	TRBJ1-2	TRBV9	CASSAARDSTLNYGYTF	TGTGCCAGCAGCGCGGCCCGGGACTCAACCCTTAACTATGGCTACACCTTC
NA	NA	TRBJ1-2	TRBV19	CASSEGAANYGYTF	TGTGCCAGTAGTGAAGGGGCGGCCAACTATGGCTACACCTTC
NA	TRBD2	TRBJ2-7	TRBV27	CASTLGGEQYF	TGTGCCAGCACCCTCGGGGGGGAGCAGTACTTC
NA	NA	TRBJ1-1	TRBV2	CASSEISWGGAGETNTEAFF	TGTGCCAGCAGTGAAATTAGTTGGGGGGGCGCGGGGGAAACGAACACTGAAGCTTTCTTT
NA	NA	TRBJ2-7	TRBV19	CASSMSGSTYEQYF	TGTGCCAGTAGTATGTCAGGGTCTACCTACGAGCAGTACTTC
NA	TRBD2	TRBJ2-3	TRBV29-1	CSGDSGGTDTQYF	TGCAGCGGCGATAGCGGGGGAACAGATACGCAGTATTTT
NA	TRBD2	TRBJ2-5	TRBV4-3	CASSHGTSGVYQETQYF	TGCGCCAGCAGCCACGGGACTAGCGGGGTGTACCAAGAGACCCAGTACTTC
NA	NA	TRBJ1-1	TRBV6-5	CASRDLTVNTEAFF	TGTGCCAGCAGGGACCTGACAGTTAACACTGAAGCTTTCTTT
NA	NA	TRBJ2-5	TRBV5-6	CASSLYRLQETQYF	TGTGCCAGCAGCTTATACAGGTTACAAGAGACCCAGTACTTC
NA	TRBD1	TRBJ2-7	TRBV7-2	CASSQQGGLSYEQYF	TGTGCCAGCAGCCAACAGGGGGGACTCTCCTACGAGCAGTACTTC
few	TRBD2	TRBJ2-6	TRBV19	CASTLRSSGGFSGANVLTF	TGTGCCAGTACCCTCAGGTCTAGCGGGGGATTCTCTGGGGCCAACGTCCTGACTTTC
NA	TRBD1	TRBJ1-6	TRBV28	CATTVGTGGYSPLHF	TGTGCCACCACTGTCGGGACAGGGGGTTATTCACCCCTCCACTTT
NA	NA	TRBJ1-2	TRBV19	CASSTTLTVRGDYGYTF	TGTGCCAGTAGTACTACCCTGACAGTCAGGGGTGACTATGGCTACACCTTC
NA	NA	TRBJ1-1	TRBV9	CASSVAQKNTEAFF	TGTGCCAGCAGCGTAGCTCAGAAGAACACTGAAGCTTTCTTT
once	TRBD1	TRBJ1-2	TRBV4-2	CASSQTTFPRQGRYGYTF	TGTGCCAGCAGCCAGACCACTTTCCCGAGACAGGGTCGCTATGGCTACACCTTC
once	TRBD2	TRBJ2-1	TRBV29-1	CSVDTSGVYNEQFF	TGCAGCGTCGATACTAGCGGGGTCTACAATGAGCAGTTCTTC
NA	TRBD1	TRBJ2-7	TRBV19	CASSIQGAYEQYF	TGTGCCAGTAGTATTCAGGGGGCCTACGAGCAGTACTTC
NA	TRBD2	TRBJ2-1	TRBV27	CASSRPGLGPNEQFF	TGTGCCAGCAGCCGGCCGGGACTAGGTCCCAATGAGCAGTTCTTC
NA	TRBD1	TRBJ1-2	TRBV7-2	CASSPDRGHGYTF	TGTGCCAGCAGCCCGGACAGGGGTCATGGCTACACCTTC
NA	TRBD2	TRBJ2-1	TRBV7-2	CASSPRLAGGNEQFF	TGTGCCAGCAGCCCCAGACTAGCGGGGGGGAATGAGCAGTTCTTC
NA	NA	TRBJ1-4	TRBV5-1	CASSLAGTNEKLFF	TGCGCCAGCAGCTTGGCAGGAACTAATGAAAAACTGTTTTTT
NA	NA	TRBJ1-5	TRBV6-1	CASSEVLSNQPQHF	TGTGCCAGCAGTGAGGTACTTAGCAATCAGCCCCAGCATTTT
NA	NA	TRBJ2-2	TRBV6-5	CASSYNRAGELFF	TGTGCCAGCAGTTACAACAGAGCAGGGGAGCTGTTTTTT
NA	TRBD1	TRBJ1-1	TRBV7-9	CASSLGGQGRMNTEAFF	TGTGCCAGCAGCTTAGGTGGACAGGGGCGAATGAACACTGAAGCTTTCTTT
few	TRBD2	TRBJ2-1	TRBV5-4	CASSTVAGGPHEQFF	TGTGCCAGCAGCACCGTAGCGGGGGGGCCGCATGAGCAGTTCTTC
NA	NA	TRBJ1-5	TRBV7-9	CASSPEGGGNQPQHF	TGTGCCAGCAGCCCCGAGGGTGGAGGCAATCAGCCCCAGCATTTT
NA	TRBD2	TRBJ2-1	TRBV11-2	CASSLLAGGSYNEQFF	TGTGCCAGCAGCTTACTAGCGGGGGGAAGCTACAATGAGCAGTTCTTC
NA	TRBD1	TRBJ1-2	TRBV7-9	CSSSLGQGYGYTF	TGTTCCAGCAGCTTAGGACAGGGGTATGGCTACACCTTC
NA	NA	TRBJ2-5	TRBV5-1	CASSLGVGATETQYF	TGCGCCAGCAGCTTGGGAGTGGGGGCGACAGAGACCCAGTACTTC
few	NA	TRBJ2-7	TRBV29-1	CSVVTVEQYF	TGCAGCGTTGTTACAGTTGAGCAGTACTTC
NA	NA	TRBJ2-7	TRBV11-2	CASSFNRYEQYF	TGTGCCAGCAGCTTTAATAGATACGAGCAGTACTTC
few	NA	TRBJ2-5	TRBV20-1	CSARVGGTQYF	TGCAGTGCTAGAGTAGGAGGGACCCAGTACTTC
many	TRBD1	TRBJ1-2	TRBV2	CASITTGAGYTF	TGTGCCAGCATCACAACAGGGGCTGGCTACACCTTC
NA	NA	TRBJ2-7	TRBV6-5	CASSYGTQAHEQYF	TGTGCCAGCAGTTACGGCACGCAGGCCCACGAGCAGTACTTC
NA	TRBD1	TRBJ2-7	TRBV5-1	CASSLGARTGSSYEQYF	TGCGCCAGCAGCTTGGGGGCCCGGACAGGGAGCTCCTACGAGCAGTACTTC
few	TRBD2	TRBJ2-7	TRBV6-1	CASSEAGGDYEQYF	TGTGCCAGCAGTGAAGCGGGAGGGGACTACGAGCAGTACTTC